These T cell receptor beta chains were read from a single sample in a study of blood T cell repertoires in COVID-19. Libraries were prepared by immunoSEQ multiplex PCR; TCRdb keeps only in-frame clonotypes and omits some of them. Of approximately 400,000 clones in the sample, around 83% were seen once. The source material was PBMCs or T cells enriched from blood (not recorded which). Every receptor here comes from a woman aged 45-65 years who had recovered from COVID-19. Each CDR3 is given with its conserved first and last residue. D genes are given only for firm matches. Clone size is given for some rows only: seen once, a few or many times, or a class if the clone is expanded.

d_call: TRBD2; cdr3_length: 14; v_call: TRBV7-9; clone_size: NA; j_call: TRBJ2-7; cdr3_nt: TGTGCCATCGACCTAGCGGAGAATATCTACGAGCAGTACTTC; cdr3_aa: CAIDLAENIYEQYF
d_call: NA; cdr3_length: 15; v_call: TRBV14; clone_size: NA; j_call: TRBJ2-7; cdr3_nt: TGTGCCAGCAGCCAAGTCTCGGGTTTCCACTACGAGCAGTACTTC; cdr3_aa: CASSQVSGFHYEQYF
d_call: TRBD1; cdr3_length: 15; v_call: TRBV6-2/TRBV6-3; clone_size: NA; j_call: TRBJ1-1; cdr3_nt: TGTGCCAGCAGTTACTTTACGGACAGGGGGGATGAAGCTTTCTTT; cdr3_aa: CASSYFTDRGDEAFF
d_call: TRBD1; cdr3_length: 14; v_call: TRBV7-2; clone_size: NA; j_call: TRBJ1-2; cdr3_nt: TGTGCCAGCAGCCTGGGACAGGGATTTGATGGCTACACCTTC; cdr3_aa: CASSLGQGFDGYTF
d_call: NA; cdr3_length: 14; v_call: TRBV5-1; clone_size: once; j_call: TRBJ2-1; cdr3_nt: TGCGCCAGCAGCTTGGGACACACCAACAATGAGCAGTTCTTC; cdr3_aa: CASSLGHTNNEQFF
d_call: NA; cdr3_length: 15; v_call: TRBV7-9; clone_size: NA; j_call: TRBJ1-2; cdr3_nt: TGTGCCAGCAGCTTAAGCGGGTCAGGGAACTATGGCTACACCTTC; cdr3_aa: CASSLSGSGNYGYTF
d_call: NA; cdr3_length: 11; v_call: TRBV19; clone_size: NA; j_call: TRBJ2-4; cdr3_nt: TGTGCCAGTGGACAGAAAAACATTCAGTACTTC; cdr3_aa: CASGQKNIQYF
d_call: NA; cdr3_length: 15; v_call: TRBV7-8; clone_size: NA; j_call: TRBJ1-5; cdr3_nt: TGTGCCAGCAGCTTACTGGGAGGGAACAATCAGCCCCAGCATTTT; cdr3_aa: CASSLLGGNNQPQHF
d_call: TRBD2; cdr3_length: 15; v_call: TRBV5-4; clone_size: NA; j_call: TRBJ2-2; cdr3_nt: TGTGCCAGCAGCCTCACTAGCGCGAACACCGGGGAGCTGTTTTTT; cdr3_aa: CASSLTSANTGELFF
d_call: NA; cdr3_length: 13; v_call: TRBV6-2/TRBV6-3; clone_size: NA; j_call: TRBJ1-2; cdr3_nt: TGTGCCAGCAGTTACTCACCCGAGTATGGCTACACCTTC; cdr3_aa: CASSYSPEYGYTF
d_call: TRBD2; cdr3_length: 17; v_call: TRBV4-1; clone_size: NA; j_call: TRBJ2-7; cdr3_nt: TGCGCCAGCAGCCAATGGACTAGCGGGGTTTCCTCCTACGAGCAGTACTTC; cdr3_aa: CASSQWTSGVSSYEQYF
d_call: TRBD1; cdr3_length: 16; v_call: TRBV23-1; clone_size: NA; j_call: TRBJ1-2; cdr3_nt: TGCGCCAGCAGTCAAGGTGGCGGACAGGGGGGCTATGGCTACACCTTC; cdr3_aa: CASSQGGGQGGYGYTF
d_call: NA; cdr3_length: 15; v_call: TRBV19; clone_size: once; j_call: TRBJ1-2; cdr3_nt: TGTGCCAGTATCGATACAGGGTATGGAAACTATGGCTACACCTTC; cdr3_aa: CASIDTGYGNYGYTF
d_call: TRBD1; cdr3_length: 12; v_call: TRBV11-2; clone_size: NA; j_call: TRBJ1-2; cdr3_nt: TGTGCCAGCAGCCGCGGACAGGGGGCGGCCACCTTC; cdr3_aa: CASSRGQGAATF
d_call: TRBD1; cdr3_length: 13; v_call: TRBV27; clone_size: NA; j_call: TRBJ1-4; cdr3_nt: TGTGCCAGCAGGGGACAGCCTAATGAAAAACTGTTTTTT; cdr3_aa: CASRGQPNEKLFF
d_call: TRBD1; cdr3_length: 15; v_call: TRBV9; clone_size: NA; j_call: TRBJ1-1; cdr3_nt: TGTGCCAGCAGCGTAGCGACAGGGGGAAACACTGAAGCTTTCTTT; cdr3_aa: CASSVATGGNTEAFF
d_call: TRBD2; cdr3_length: 14; v_call: TRBV4-1; clone_size: NA; j_call: TRBJ2-1; cdr3_nt: TGCGCCAGCAGCCAAGTTCTAGCGGGCAATGAGCAGTTCTTC; cdr3_aa: CASSQVLAGNEQFF
d_call: NA; cdr3_length: 13; v_call: TRBV12-3/TRBV12-4; clone_size: NA; j_call: TRBJ1-2; cdr3_nt: TGTGCCAGCAGTTTAGCGCTCAGGGTTGGCTACACCTTC; cdr3_aa: CASSLALRVGYTF
d_call: NA; cdr3_length: 17; v_call: TRBV15; clone_size: NA; j_call: TRBJ2-3; cdr3_nt: TGTGCCACCAGCAGAGGGGTAGTGGGAGGGGGTGAAGATACGCAGTATTTT; cdr3_aa: CATSRGVVGGGEDTQYF
d_call: TRBD1; cdr3_length: 15; v_call: TRBV6-5; clone_size: NA; j_call: TRBJ1-1; cdr3_nt: TGTGCCAGCAGTCCCTTCAGGGGGCGGGGGACTGAAGCTTTCTTT; cdr3_aa: CASSPFRGRGTEAFF
d_call: NA; cdr3_length: 15; v_call: TRBV9; clone_size: NA; j_call: TRBJ1-1; cdr3_nt: TGTGCCAGCAGCGTAGAGGGGACAAGATATTCTGAAGCTTTCTTT; cdr3_aa: CASSVEGTRYSEAFF
d_call: NA; cdr3_length: 12; v_call: TRBV9; clone_size: NA; j_call: TRBJ1-2; cdr3_nt: TGTGCCAGCAGCGGTGACAGATCCTCCTACACCTTC; cdr3_aa: CASSGDRSSYTF
d_call: NA; cdr3_length: 12; v_call: TRBV12-3/TRBV12-4; clone_size: once; j_call: TRBJ2-3; cdr3_nt: TGTGCCAGCAGCCGAGCCACAGATACGCAGTATTTT; cdr3_aa: CASSRATDTQYF
d_call: TRBD2; cdr3_length: 16; v_call: TRBV27; clone_size: NA; j_call: TRBJ2-3; cdr3_nt: TGTGCCAGCAGTTTACAGCTAGCGGGGGGGCCCAGTACGCAGTATTTT; cdr3_aa: CASSLQLAGGPSTQYF
d_call: NA; cdr3_length: 13; v_call: TRBV30; clone_size: NA; j_call: TRBJ1-5; cdr3_nt: TGTGCCTGGGGCGCCGCGATTGATCAGCCCCAGCATTTT; cdr3_aa: CAWGAAIDQPQHF
d_call: NA; cdr3_length: 15; v_call: TRBV6-2/TRBV6-3; clone_size: NA; j_call: TRBJ2-7; cdr3_nt: TGTGCCAGCAGCCCGGGCTGGCGCTCGCACTACGAGCAGTACTTC; cdr3_aa: CASSPGWRSHYEQYF
d_call: NA; cdr3_length: 13; v_call: TRBV3-1/TRBV3-2; clone_size: NA; j_call: TRBJ2-7; cdr3_nt: TGTGCCAGCAGCCAAGTAGATTCCTACGAGCAGTACTTC; cdr3_aa: CASSQVDSYEQYF